This T cell receptor beta chain was found in a study of cytomegalovirus exposure and HLA in healthy donors. About the study: Earlier work reported around 110 million unique TCR beta sequences from some 170 million T cells.

PCR was performed using 60 Vbeta and 13 Jbeta primers. Produced via immunoSEQ multiplex PCR; TCRdb's table is partial and in-frame only. The data show 140,000 to 150,000 clones, 65% to 85% seen once. To note about this clone: The antigen is not known.

Findings of the study overall: Using a false discovery rate of 0.05, a later analysis showed that fewer than 20,000 TCR beta sequences were associated with HLA alleles. The classifier reportedly diagnosed cytomegalovirus status with high sensitivity and specificity.

The clonotype comes from a male donor in good health and CMV-seronegative. Sequencing used PBMCs.

CDR3 nucleotide sequence: TGTGCCAGCCGGGTAGCCTCCTCCTACGAGCAGTACTTC. Encoded protein: CASRVASSYEQYF. The chain is built from TRBV6-5 and TRBJ2-5; no firm D call. The DNA end lines up better with TRBJ2-7; the J call may be wrong. The CDR3 spans 13 residues. Germline-derived CDR1 and CDR2 are MNHEY and SVGAGI.